The 18 T cell receptor beta chains below come from one sample, sequenced in a study of identical twins. TCRdb itself ran the 5' RACE reads through MiXCR, one entry per CDR3 protein. The sample holds about 1.7 million distinct CDR3 sequences, 25% to 35% seen once. The sample was cord blood. The receptor source for this set is a newborn girl in good health.

This chain connects TRBV2 to TRBJ1-4; tentative D call: TRBD1 (5 bases). The CDR3 is made up of 16 amino acids. The V end lost 6 bases, the J end lost 0 bases, and 14 bases lay between the germline ends. Germline V gene data show CDR1 as SNHLY and CDR2 as FYNNEI. CDR3 DNA sequence: TGTGCCAGCAGGGACACAGCCGGCGCAACTAATGAAAAACTGTTTTTT. Translating gives CASRDTAGATNEKLFF.

This clonotype was observed many times. The V gene is TRBV10-3, the J gene TRBJ2-4; maybe TRBD2 (6 bases). Trimming removed 3 bases from V and 3 bases from J, with 9 bases in between. The CDR3 is 14 amino acids. CDR1 and CDR2 from the germline V gene are ENHRY and SYGVKD. CDR3 bases: TGTGCCATCAGTGACCGCGGGGACAAAAACATTCAGTACTTC. It translates to CAISDRGDKNIQYF.

The chain recombines TRBV4-2 with TRBJ2-1; 7 bases map to TRBD2. Germline V CDR1 and CDR2: LGHNA, YNFKEQ. This CDR3 has 13 amino acids. The J segment lost 15 bases and the V segment lost 0 bases, leaving 8 bases of the junction unmatched. The CDR3 sequence is CASSQDSGVGLFF. The CDR3 coding sequence is TGTGCCAGCAGCCAAGACAGCGGGGTGGGTTTGTTCTTC.

A few counts support this clonotype. The chain carries TRBV7-2 and TRBJ2-5, with 8 nucleotides matching TRBD2. The CDR3 runs to 17 residues. Trimming removed 5 bases from V and 2 bases from J; junction bases left unmatched: 13. CDR1 and CDR2 (germline): SGHTA, FQGNSA. DNA for the CDR3: TGTGCCAGCAGCCACGTTGGGCGGGGGGCCTCACAAGAGACCCAGTACTTC. Amino acids: CASSHVGRGASQETQYF.

This clonotype was seen only a few times. V and J are TRBV20-1 and TRBJ2-1, with unresolved D. In germline, CDR1 is DFQATT, CDR2 SNEGSKA (reference sequence). This CDR3 is built from 16 residues. Deletions cut 0 bases from V and 5 bases from J, with 17 bases between. Here the CDR3 DNA reads TGCAGTGCTAGAGATCGCGATATAGGCCAGCACAATGAGCAGTTCTTC. This sequence encodes CSARDRDIGQHNEQFF.

The DNA for the CDR3 is TGCGCCAGCACAAAGGGGGGGCTGGAGACCCAGTACTTC. It yields the protein CASTKGGLETQYF. The rearrangement uses TRBV5-1 and TRBJ2-5, with TRBD2 as a possible D gene (7 bases). V was pared by 6 bases and J by 5 bases, with 14 bases between. The CDR3 is 13 residues long. Germline V gene sequence: CDR1 SGHRS, CDR2 YFSETQ.

This clonotype occurred a few times. This rearrangement joins TRBV6-6 to TRBJ2-1; D is undetermined. The germline V gene encodes CDR1 MNHNY and CDR2 SVGAGI (reference sequence). The CDR3 spans 15 residues. V was pared by 4 bases and J by 10 bases, with 20 bases between. The CDR3 here is CASSSSKLWTEEQFF. CDR3 coding DNA: TGTGCCAGCAGTTCCTCTAAACTCTGGACGGAAGAGCAGTTCTTC.

This sequence joins TRBV7-3 and TRBJ2-1; 7 nucleotides match TRBD1. The CDR3 covers 18 residues. The germline gives CDR1 SGHTA, CDR2 FQGTGA. J gave up 4 bases and V 4 bases, and 16 bases lay outside the gene matches. CDR3 sequence (DNA): TGTGCCAGCAGCTCGAAAACCGACAGGGTTCCCACATACAATGAGCAGTTCTTC. Its translation is CASSSKTDRVPTYNEQFF.

The chain has TRBV20-1 and TRBJ2-3; possibly TRBD2 for D (5 bases). Germline CDR1 is DFQATT and CDR2 is SNEGSKA (reference sequence). The CDR3 is 15 residues long. V lost 1 base and J 2 bases, leaving 13 bases between the germline ends. The CDR3 nucleotides are TGCAGTGCTAGAGGAGCTAGCTGGGCCACAGATACGCAGTATTTT. Amino acid sequence: CSARGASWATDTQYF.

There are many counts of this clonotype. The chain has TRBV2 and TRBJ2-5; maybe TRBD1 (5 bases). Per the germline V gene, CDR1 is SNHLY and CDR2 is FYNNEI. Trimming pared 9 bases from V and 2 bases from J, leaving 10 bases between. The CDR3 extends over 12 amino acids. In nucleotides, the CDR3 is TGTGCCAGTGGGGCGACGCAAGAGACCCAGTACTTC. Residues: CASGATQETQYF. The variable domain in full, with the rest retrieved from reference TRBV2 and TRBJ2-5, is EPEVTQTPSHQVTQMGQEVILRCVPISNHLYFYWYRQILGQKVEFLVSFYNNEISEKSEIFDDQFSVERPDGSNFTLKIRSTKLEDSAMYFCASGATQETQYFGPGTRLLVL.

J is TRBJ1-2 and V is TRBV7-9; D gene unclear. Germline CDR1 is SEHNR and CDR2 is FQNEAQ (reference sequence). The length of the CDR3 is 12 residues. V gave up 1 base and J gave up 6 bases, with 6 bases separating them. In DNA, the CDR3 is TGTGCCAGCAGCTTAGGGGCAAATGGCTACACCTTC. It specifies CASSLGANGYTF.

A word on this clonotype: Germline is not matched at one junction end, which may reflect a read error. The chain is built from TRBV7-8 and TRBJ1-2; 7 nucleotides line up with TRBD1. Germline V gives CDR1 SGHVS, CDR2 FQNEAQ. The CDR3 is made up of 17 amino acids. Written as DNA, the CDR3 is TGTGCCAGCAGAAAGTCAAGGTTGCCAGGGGGTAACTACGGCTACACCTTC. Translated, it gives CASRKSRLPGGNYGYTF.

J is TRBJ1-6 and V is TRBV2, with D hard to call. The CDR3 extends over 14 amino acids. The V end was cut by 3 bases, the J end by 1 base, with 4 bases between. The V gene's germline CDR1 is SNHLY and CDR2 FYNNEI. CDR3 region: CASSERSYNSPLHF. The CDR3 coding sequence is TGTGCCAGCAGTGAGCGGTCCTATAATTCACCCCTCCACTTT.

This clonotype was observed a handful of times. The chain joins TRBV12-3 or TRBV12-4 to TRBJ2-5, with 8 nucleotides matching TRBD1. J lost 4 bases, V lost 5 bases, and 9 bases had no gene match. This CDR3 comprises 15 residues. CDR3 loop: CASSPGQGLGETQYF. CDR3 DNA sequence: TGTGCCAGCAGTCCCGGACAGGGACTCGGAGAGACCCAGTACTTC.

This clonotype has a handful of counts. This chain links TRBV25-1 with TRBJ2-7; D may be TRBD2 (6 bases). Germline assignment: CDR1 MGHDK and CDR2 SYGVNS. The V end was cut by 6 bases, the J end by 0 bases, with 15 bases between. The CDR3 contains 15 residues. CDR3 sequence (DNA): TGTGCCAGCAGGGAGACGGGGACTCTCTCCTACGAGCAGTACTTC. Translation gives CASRETGTLSYEQYF.

V gene TRBV9 combines with J gene TRBJ1-2; no clear D gene. Per the germline V gene, CDR1 is SGDLS and CDR2 is YYNGEE. V dropped 4 bases and J dropped 6 bases, with 13 bases sitting between them. This CDR3 is built from 13 residues. For the CDR3, the DNA is TGTGCCAGCAGCACTTACAGATACGATGGCTACACCTTC. Residues: CASSTYRYDGYTF.

The chain is built from TRBV12-3 or TRBV12-4 and TRBJ1-1; D remains ambiguous. This CDR3 has 12 residues. V gave up 2 bases and J gave up 8 bases, with 9 bases separating them. Here the CDR3 DNA reads TGTGCCAGCAGTTTACTGCCGTCGGAAGCTTTCTTT. The encoded protein is CASSLLPSEAFF.

This clonotype was observed at least ten times. This may come from a read error, since a much larger clone is one base off. The rearrangement joins TRBV6-2 or TRBV6-3 to TRBJ2-4; no reliable D call. The CDR3 is 13 amino acids. Trimming took 5 bases from V and 1 from J, leaving 6 bases between them. In germline, CDR1 is MNHEY, CDR2 SVGEGT. This chain's CDR3 is CASSGRAKNIQYF. CDR3 sequence (DNA): TGTGCCAGCAGTGGCAGGGCCAAAAACATTCAGTACTTC.